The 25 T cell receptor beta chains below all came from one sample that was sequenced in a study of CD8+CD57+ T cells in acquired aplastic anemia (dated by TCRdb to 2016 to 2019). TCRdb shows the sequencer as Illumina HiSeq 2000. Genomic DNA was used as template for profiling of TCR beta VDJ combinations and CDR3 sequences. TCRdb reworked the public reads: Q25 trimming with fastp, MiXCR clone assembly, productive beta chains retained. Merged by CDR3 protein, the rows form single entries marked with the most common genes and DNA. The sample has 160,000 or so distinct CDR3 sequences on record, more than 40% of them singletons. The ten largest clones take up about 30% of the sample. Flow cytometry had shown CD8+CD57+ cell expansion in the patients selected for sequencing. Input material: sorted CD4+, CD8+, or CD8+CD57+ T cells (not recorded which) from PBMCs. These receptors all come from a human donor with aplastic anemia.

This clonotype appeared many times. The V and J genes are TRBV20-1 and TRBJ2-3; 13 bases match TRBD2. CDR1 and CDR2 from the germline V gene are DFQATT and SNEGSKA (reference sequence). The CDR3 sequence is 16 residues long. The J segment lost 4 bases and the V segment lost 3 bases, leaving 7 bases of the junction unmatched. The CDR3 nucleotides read TGCAGTGCTAGGGCGGGACTAGCGGGGCCCCCAGATACGCAGTATTTT. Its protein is CSARAGLAGPPDTQYF.

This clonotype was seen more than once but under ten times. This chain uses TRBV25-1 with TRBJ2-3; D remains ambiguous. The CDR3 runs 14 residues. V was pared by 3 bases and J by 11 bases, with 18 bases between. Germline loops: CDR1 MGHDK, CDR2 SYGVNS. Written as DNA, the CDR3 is TGTGCCAGCAGTGAGCTTCAATTAGGGCCAGGGCAGTATTTT. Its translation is CASSELQLGPGQYF. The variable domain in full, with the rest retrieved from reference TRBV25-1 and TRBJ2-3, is EADIYQTPRYLVIGTGKKITLECSQTMGHDKMYWYQQDPGMELHLIHYSYGVNSTEKGDLSSESTVSRIRTEHFPLTLESARPSHTSQYLCASSELQLGPGQYFGPGTRLTVL.

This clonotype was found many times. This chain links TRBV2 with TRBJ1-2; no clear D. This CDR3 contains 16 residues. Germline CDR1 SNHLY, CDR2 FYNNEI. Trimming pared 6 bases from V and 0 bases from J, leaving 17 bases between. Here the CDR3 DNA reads TGTGCCAGCAGGGCCTACGACGGAAGCCCTAACTATGGCTACACCTTC. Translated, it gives CASRAYDGSPNYGYTF. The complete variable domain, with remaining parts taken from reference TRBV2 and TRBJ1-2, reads EPEVTQTPSHQVTQMGQEVILRCVPISNHLYFYWYRQILGQKVEFLVSFYNNEISEKSEIFDDQFSVERPDGSNFTLKIRSTKLEDSAMYFCASRAYDGSPNYGYTFGSGTRLTVV.

The CDR3 bases are TGTGCCACCAGTGACTCTGCGGGTCGCGGGGGGTGGGATACGCAGTATTTT. This gives the protein CATSDSAGRGGWDTQYF. This sequence joins TRBV24-1 and TRBJ2-3; 8 bases fit TRBD2. CDR3 length: 17 residues. Germline CDR1 and CDR2: KGHDR and SFDVKD. Germline trimming cut 4 bases from V and 6 bases from J; bases unmatched to any gene: 14.

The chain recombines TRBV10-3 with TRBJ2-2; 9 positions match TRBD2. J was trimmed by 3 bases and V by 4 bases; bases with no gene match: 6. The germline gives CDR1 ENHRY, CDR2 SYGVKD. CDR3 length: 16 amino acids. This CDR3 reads CAISALGLAYTGELFF. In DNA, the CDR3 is TGTGCCATCAGTGCTCTGGGACTAGCATACACCGGGGAGCTGTTTTTT.

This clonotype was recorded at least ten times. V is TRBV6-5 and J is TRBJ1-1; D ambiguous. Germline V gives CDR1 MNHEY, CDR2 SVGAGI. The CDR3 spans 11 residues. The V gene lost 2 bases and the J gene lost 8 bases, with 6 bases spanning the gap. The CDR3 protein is CASSYGQEAFF. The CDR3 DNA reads TGTGCCAGCAGTTACGGGCAGGAAGCTTTCTTT.

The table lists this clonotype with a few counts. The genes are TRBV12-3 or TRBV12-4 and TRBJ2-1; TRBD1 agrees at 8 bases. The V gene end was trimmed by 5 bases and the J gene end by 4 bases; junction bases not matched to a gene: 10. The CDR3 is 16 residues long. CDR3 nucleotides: TGTGCCAGCAGTCTTAGGACAGGGAATTCATACAATGAGCAGTTCTTC. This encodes CASSLRTGNSYNEQFF.

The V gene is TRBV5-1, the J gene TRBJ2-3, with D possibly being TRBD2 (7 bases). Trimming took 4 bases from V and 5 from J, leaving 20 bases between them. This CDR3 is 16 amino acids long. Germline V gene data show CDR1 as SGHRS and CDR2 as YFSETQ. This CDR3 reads CASSPVFGGRGDTQYF. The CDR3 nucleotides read TGCGCCAGCAGCCCAGTTTTCGGGGGGCGAGGAGATACGCAGTATTTT. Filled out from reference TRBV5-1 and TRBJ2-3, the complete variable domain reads KAGVTQTPRYLIKTRGQQVTLSCSPISGHRSVSWYQQTPGQGLQFLFEYFSETQRNKGNFPGRFSGRQFSNSRSEMNVSTLELGDSALYLCASSPVFGGRGDTQYFGPGTRLTVL.

CDR3 DNA sequence: TGTGCCACCCTTCGGGGTTCCTCTGGGGCCAACGTCCTGACTTTC. The encoded protein is CATLRGSSGANVLTF. The chain has TRBV19 and TRBJ2-6; maybe TRBD2 (5 bases). In germline, CDR1 is LNHDA, CDR2 SQIVND (reference sequence). Trimming cost V 10 bases and J 0 bases, with 13 bases left between them. The CDR3 runs to 15 residues.

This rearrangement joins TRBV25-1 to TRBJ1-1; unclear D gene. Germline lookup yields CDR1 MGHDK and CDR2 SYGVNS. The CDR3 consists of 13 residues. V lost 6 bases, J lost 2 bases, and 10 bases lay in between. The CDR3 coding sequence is TGTGCCAGCAGGAGGTCAGGTAACACTGAAGCTTTCTTT. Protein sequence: CASRRSGNTEAFF.

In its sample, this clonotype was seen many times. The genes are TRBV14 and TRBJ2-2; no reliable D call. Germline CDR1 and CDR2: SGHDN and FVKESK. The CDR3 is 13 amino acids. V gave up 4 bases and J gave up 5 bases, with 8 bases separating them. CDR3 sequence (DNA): TGTGCCAGCAGCCCGGCAAAGACCGGGGAGCTGTTTTTT. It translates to CASSPAKTGELFF.

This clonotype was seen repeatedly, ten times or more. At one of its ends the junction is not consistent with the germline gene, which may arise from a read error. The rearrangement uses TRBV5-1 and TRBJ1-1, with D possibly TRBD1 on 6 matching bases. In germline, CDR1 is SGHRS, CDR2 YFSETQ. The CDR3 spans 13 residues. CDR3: CASSFTGSTEAFF. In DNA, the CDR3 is TGTGCCAGCAGCTTTACAGGGAGCACTGAAGCTTTCTTT. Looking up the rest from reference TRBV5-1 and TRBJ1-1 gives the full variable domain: KAGVTQTPRYLIKTRGQQVTLSCSPISGHRSVSWYQQTPGQGLQFLFEYFSETQRNKGNFPGRFSGRQFSNSRSEMNVSTLELGDSALYLCASSFTGSTEAFFGQGTRLTVV.

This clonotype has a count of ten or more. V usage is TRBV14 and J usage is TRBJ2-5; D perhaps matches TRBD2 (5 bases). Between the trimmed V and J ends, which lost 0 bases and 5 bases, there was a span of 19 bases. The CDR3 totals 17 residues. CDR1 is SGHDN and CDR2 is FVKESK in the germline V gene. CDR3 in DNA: TGTGCCAGCAGCCAAGATCAGGCTAGCTCCGAATGGGAGACCCAGTACTTC. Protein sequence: CASSQDQASSEWETQYF.

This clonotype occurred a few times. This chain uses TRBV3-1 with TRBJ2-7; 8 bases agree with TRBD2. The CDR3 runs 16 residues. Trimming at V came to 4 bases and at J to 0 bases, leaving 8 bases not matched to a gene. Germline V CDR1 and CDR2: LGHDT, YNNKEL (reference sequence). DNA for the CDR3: TGTGCCAGCAGCCCCGGGACTAGAGAACACTCCTACGAGCAGTACTTC. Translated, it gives CASSPGTREHSYEQYF.

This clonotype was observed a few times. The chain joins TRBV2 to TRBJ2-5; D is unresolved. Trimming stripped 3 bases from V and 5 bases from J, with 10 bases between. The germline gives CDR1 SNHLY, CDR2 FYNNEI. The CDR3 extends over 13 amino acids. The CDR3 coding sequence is TGTGCCAGCAGTGACGTCCTCGGGGAGACCCAGTACTTC. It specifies CASSDVLGETQYF.

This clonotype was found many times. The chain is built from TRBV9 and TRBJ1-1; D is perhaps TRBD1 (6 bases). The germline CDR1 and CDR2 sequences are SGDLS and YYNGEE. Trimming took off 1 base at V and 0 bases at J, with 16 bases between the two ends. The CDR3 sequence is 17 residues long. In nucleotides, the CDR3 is TGTGCCAGCAGCGTAAACAGGGAGGCGAGCATGAACACTGAAGCTTTCTTT. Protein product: CASSVNREASMNTEAFF.

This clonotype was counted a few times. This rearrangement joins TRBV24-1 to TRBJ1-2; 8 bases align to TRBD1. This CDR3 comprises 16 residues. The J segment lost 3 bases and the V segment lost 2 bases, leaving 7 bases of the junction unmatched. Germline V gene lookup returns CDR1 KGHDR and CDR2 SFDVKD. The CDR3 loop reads CATSDSNAGGHYGYTF. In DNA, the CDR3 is TGTGCCACCAGTGATTCGAATGCAGGGGGCCACTATGGCTACACCTTC.

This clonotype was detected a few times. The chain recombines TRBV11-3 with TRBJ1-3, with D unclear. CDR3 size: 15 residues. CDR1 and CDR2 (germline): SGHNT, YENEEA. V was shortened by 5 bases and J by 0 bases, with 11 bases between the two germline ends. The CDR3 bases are TGTGCCAGCAGCGGACGACGAAACTCTGGAAACACCATATATTTT. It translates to CASSGRRNSGNTIYF.

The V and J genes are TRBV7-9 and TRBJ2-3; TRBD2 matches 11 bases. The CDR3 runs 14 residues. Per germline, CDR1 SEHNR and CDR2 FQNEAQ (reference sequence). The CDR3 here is CVCSPGTSGDTQYF. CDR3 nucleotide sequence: TGTGTCTGCAGCCCCGGGACTAGCGGTGATACGCAGTATTTT.

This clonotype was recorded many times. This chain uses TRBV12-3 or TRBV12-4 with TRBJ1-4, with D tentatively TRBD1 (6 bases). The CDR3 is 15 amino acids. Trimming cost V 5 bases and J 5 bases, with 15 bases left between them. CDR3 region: CASSTRDNGNEKLFF. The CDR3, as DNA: TGTGCCAGCAGTACTCGGGACAATGGAAATGAAAAACTGTTTTTT.

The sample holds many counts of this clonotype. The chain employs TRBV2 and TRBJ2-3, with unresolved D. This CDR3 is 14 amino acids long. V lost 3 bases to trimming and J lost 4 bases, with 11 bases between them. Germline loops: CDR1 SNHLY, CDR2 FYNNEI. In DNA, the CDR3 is TGTGCCAGCAGTGAGGAAACTGACTCAGATACGCAGTATTTT. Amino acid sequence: CASSEETDSDTQYF.

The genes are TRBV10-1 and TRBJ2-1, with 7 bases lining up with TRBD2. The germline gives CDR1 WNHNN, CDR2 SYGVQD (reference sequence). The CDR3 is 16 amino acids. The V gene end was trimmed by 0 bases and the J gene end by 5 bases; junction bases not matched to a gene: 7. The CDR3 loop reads CASSESTSGTNNEQFF. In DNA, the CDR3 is TGCGCCAGCAGTGAGTCCACGAGCGGGACCAACAATGAGCAGTTCTTC.

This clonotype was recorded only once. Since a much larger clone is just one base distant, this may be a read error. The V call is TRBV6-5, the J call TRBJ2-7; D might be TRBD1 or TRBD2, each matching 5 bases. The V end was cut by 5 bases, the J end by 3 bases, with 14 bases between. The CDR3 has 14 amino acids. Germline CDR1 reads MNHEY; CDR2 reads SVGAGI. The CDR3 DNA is TGTGCCAGCAGTCACGACGGGGCTCTCTACGAGCAGTACTTC. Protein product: CASSHDGALYEQYF.

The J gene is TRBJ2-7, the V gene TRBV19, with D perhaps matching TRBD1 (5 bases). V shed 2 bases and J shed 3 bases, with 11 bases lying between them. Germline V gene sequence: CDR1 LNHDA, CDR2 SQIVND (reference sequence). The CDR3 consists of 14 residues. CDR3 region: CASSISPGLYEQYF. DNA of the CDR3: TGTGCCAGTAGTATAAGTCCAGGGCTCTACGAGCAGTACTTC.

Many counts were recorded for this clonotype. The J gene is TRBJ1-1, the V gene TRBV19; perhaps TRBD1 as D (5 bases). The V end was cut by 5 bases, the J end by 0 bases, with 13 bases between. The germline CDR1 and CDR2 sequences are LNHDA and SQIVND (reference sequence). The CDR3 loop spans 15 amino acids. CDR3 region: CASSVRGTVNTEAFF. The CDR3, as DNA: TGTGCCAGTAGTGTCCGGGGGACGGTGAACACTGAAGCTTTCTTT.